This T cell receptor (beta chain) stems from a study of shared clonotypes between healthy human individuals. Comment on this clone: Antigen: not known.

The donors, all of them Caucasian adults, lived in Nashville, Tennessee. It was into CD45RA+ naive and CD45RA-negative memory subsets that the CD4+ cells were split. Libraries were prepared by immunoSEQ multiplex PCR; TCRdb keeps only in-frame clonotypes and omits some of them. Here the sample spans some 2,500,000 clones, around 90% being singletons. Study results and caveats: Relative to clonotypes present in all four donors, those not shared had lower generation probabilities. Clonotype sharing across a few donors was observed for about 5.5% of naive CD4 clonotypes.

Germline V CDR1 and CDR2: SGHNT, YENEEA. J lost 1 base, V lost 5 bases, and 6 bases had no gene match. CDR3 length: 15 residues. V usage is TRBV11-3 and J usage is TRBJ1-1; TRBD1 aligns across 8 bases. Material for sequencing was naive CD4+ T cells from PBMCs. Subset in this sample: CD45RA+ positively selected. This TCR derives from a man younger than 35 in good health. Some clones in this sample may be carry-over from other donors' samples. The chain's CDR3 is CASSSQQGENTEAFF. The DNA for the CDR3 is TGTGCCAGCAGCAGTCAACAGGGGGAGAACACTGAAGCTTTCTTT.